The entry that follows covers one TCR beta chain sequence. The V gene's germline CDR1 is SGHDN and CDR2 FVKESK. The CDR3 sequence is 14 residues long. V shed 6 bases, J shed 9 bases, and the junction held 11 bases outside the gene matches. This entry belongs to a study of blood T cell repertoires in COVID-19. The wider study: PBMCs, B-cell-depleted T cells, or T cells were the source of the cDNA or gDNA that made up the material.

Sequencing used immunoSEQ multiplex PCR; TCRdb keeps in-frame clones, though not all of them. The table shows roughly 150,000 clones, with about four fifths occurring only once. This clonotype was obtained from a man in his 60s who had recovered from COVID-19. The chain links TRBV14 to TRBJ2-7; 10 bases match TRBD1. The material sequenced was PBMCs or T cells enriched from blood (not recorded which). CDR3 sequence reads: CASSRDRGLRSQYF. CDR3 nucleotides: TGTGCCAGCAGTCGGGACAGGGGTTTACGATCGCAGTACTTC. The whole variable domain, filled in from reference TRBV14 and TRBJ2-7, reads EAGVTQFPSHSVIEKGQTVTLRCDPISGHDNLYWYRRVMGKEIKFLLHFVKESKQDESGMPNNRFLAERTGGTYSTLKVQPAELEDSGVYFCASSRDRGLRSQYFGPGTRLTVT.